This T cell receptor (beta chain) was captured by sequencing in a study of spatial heterogeneity in lung cancer. Time point specified: sample taken at primary tumor resection. In each case, whole RNA from tumor, nontumor lung or frozen PBMC was sequenced unsorted. In its sample, this clonotype was seen many times. The V and J ends lost 0 bases and 9 bases respectively, with 7 bases between them. Per germline, CDR1 SGHRS and CDR2 YFSETQ. The CDR3 contains 12 residues. Via MiXCR, TCRdb re-called the 5' RACE reads, giving one row per CDR3 protein. Counted here are nearly 80,000 distinct CDR3 sequences, roughly 8% occurring once; the ten biggest clones make up 6% to 7%.

The source of this sequence is a male donor with early-stage non-small cell lung cancer. The chain links TRBV5-1 to TRBJ2-1; TRBD2 might be the D (5 bases). This sample comprised PBMCs, obtained at surgery. In nucleotides, the CDR3 is TGCGCCAGCAGCTTGGAGGCGGGTGAGCAGTTCTTC. Translated: CASSLEAGEQFF.